The sequence of this TCR beta chain was determined in a study of blood T cell repertoires in COVID-19. As handled by the study authors: The assay estimated nucleated cells by amplifying reference gene primers. Sequencing was performed with immunoSEQ multiplex PCR; in TCRdb, only in-frame clones are kept and a portion is missing. Clonal size and the V and J genes are those of that table, whereas D and trimming came from the DNA. This sample has about 110,000 clones; around 80% occur once, and the top ten carry 6.2%. CDR1 SNHLY and CDR2 FYNNEI come from the germline V gene. The CDR3 consists of 15 residues. Between the trimmed V and J ends, which lost 7 bases and 7 bases, there was a span of 22 bases.

This receptor was identified in an elderly man with COVID-19, enrolled during active disease. The sequenced sample was peripheral blood. V is TRBV2 and J is TRBJ1-1, with D possibly TRBD1 on 5 matching bases. The CDR3 DNA reads as TGTGCCAGCATCAAATCACAGGCTGGCAGTGGTGAAGCTTTCTTT. Translating gives CASIKSQAGSGEAFF.